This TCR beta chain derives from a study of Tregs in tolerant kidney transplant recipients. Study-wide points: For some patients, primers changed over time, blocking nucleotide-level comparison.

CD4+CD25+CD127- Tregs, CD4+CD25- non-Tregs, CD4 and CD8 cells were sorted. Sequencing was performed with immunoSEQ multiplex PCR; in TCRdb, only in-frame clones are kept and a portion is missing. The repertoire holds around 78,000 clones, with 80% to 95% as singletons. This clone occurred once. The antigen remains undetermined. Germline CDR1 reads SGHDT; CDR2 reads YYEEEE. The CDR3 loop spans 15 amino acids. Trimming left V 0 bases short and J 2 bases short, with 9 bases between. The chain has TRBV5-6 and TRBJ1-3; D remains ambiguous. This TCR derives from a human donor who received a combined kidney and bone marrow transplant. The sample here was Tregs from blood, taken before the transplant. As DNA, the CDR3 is TGTGCCAGCAGCTTGGTGTCCGAGCCTGGAAACACCATATATTTT. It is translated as CASSLVSEPGNTIYF.